This T cell receptor (beta chain) was sequenced for a study of sequential checkpoint blockade in melanoma. About the research overall: First-line arms were nivolumab then ipilimumab, or the reverse, randomized 1:1. After both sequences, patients received maintenance nivolumab.

This table comes from immunoSEQ multiplex PCR, and its TCRdb copy is limited to in-frame clones, with some not included. There are approximately 14,000 clones in the sample; around 73% occur only once, and roughly a third lies in the top ten. Treatment described: randomized to nivolumab then ipilimumab (arm A) or the reverse (arm B). Patients had received no earlier DNA-damaging chemotherapy. PBMC sorting kept live CD3+CD8+ cells without CD19 or CD56. Losses at the gene ends were 4 bases for V and 0 bases for J; bases not matched to a gene: 2. The CDR3 runs 17 residues. Germline V lookup: CDR1 SEHNR, CDR2 FQNEAQ (reference sequence).

This TCR derives from a human donor with melanoma. The chain links TRBV7-9 to TRBJ2-2; 13 bases map to TRBD2. Sample: CD8+ T cells sorted from blood (inferred from file names), taken from a patient given nivolumab and ipilimumab in sequence. CDR3: CASSSTSGGSNTGELFF. The CDR3 nucleotides read TGTGCCAGCAGCTCGACTAGCGGGGGGTCGAACACCGGGGAGCTGTTTTTT. Full variable domain (rest looked up from reference TRBV7-9 and TRBJ2-2): DTGVSQNPRHKITKRGQNVTFRCDPISEHNRLYWYRQTLGQGPEFLTYFQNEAQLEKSRLLSDRFSAERPKGSFSTLEIQRTEQGDSAMYLCASSSTSGGSNTGELFFGEGSRLTVL.